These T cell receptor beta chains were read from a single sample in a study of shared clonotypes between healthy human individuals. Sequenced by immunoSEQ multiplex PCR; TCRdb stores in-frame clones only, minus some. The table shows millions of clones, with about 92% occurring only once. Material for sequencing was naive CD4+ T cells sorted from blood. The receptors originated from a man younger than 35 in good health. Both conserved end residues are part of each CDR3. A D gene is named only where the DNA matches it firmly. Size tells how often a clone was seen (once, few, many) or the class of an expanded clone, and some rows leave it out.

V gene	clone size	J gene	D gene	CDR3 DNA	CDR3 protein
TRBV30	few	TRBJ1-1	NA	TGTGCCTGGAGTCGTTGGGGCGGCACTGAAGCTTTCTTT	CAWSRWGGTEAFF
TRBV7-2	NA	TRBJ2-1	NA	TGTGCCAGCAGCTTAGTTCTAGTTGCGGTAGCGAAGAATGAGCAGTTCTTC	CASSLVLVAVAKNEQFF
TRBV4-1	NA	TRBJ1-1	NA	TGCGCCAGCAGCCAAGTATCCCGGGGAGGCATGAACACTGAAGCTTTCTTT	CASSQVSRGGMNTEAFF
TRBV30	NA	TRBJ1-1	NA	TGTGCCTCAAATCCCTCCGGGGCGCAAGGTGCTTTCTTT	CASNPSGAQGAFF
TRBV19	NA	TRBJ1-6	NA	TGTGCCGCCGGGAGTCGCAATTCACCCCTCCACTTT	CAAGSRNSPLHF
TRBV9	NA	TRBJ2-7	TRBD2	TGTGCCAGCAGCGCCACTAGCGAACGCTACGAGCAGTACTTC	CASSATSERYEQYF
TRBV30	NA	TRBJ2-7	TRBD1	TGTGCCTGTCGACCGGACAGGGGCTACGAGCAGTACTTC	CACRPDRGYEQYF
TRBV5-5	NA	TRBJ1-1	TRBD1	TGTGCCAGCAGCTCCGGGACAGGGAGAAGGACTGAAGCTTTCTTT	CASSSGTGRRTEAFF
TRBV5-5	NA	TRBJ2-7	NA	TGTGCCAGCAGCTTGACCGGGGCTTCAACCACCTACGAGCAGTACTTC	CASSLTGASTTYEQYF
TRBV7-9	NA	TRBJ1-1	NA	TGTGCCAGCAGCTTAGAAGTTGGGGGCACTGAAGCTTTCTTT	CASSLEVGGTEAFF
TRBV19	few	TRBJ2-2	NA	TGTGCCAGTAGTATTGGGACCGGGGAGCTGTTTTTT	CASSIGTGELFF
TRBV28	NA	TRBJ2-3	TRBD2	TGTGCCAGCATCCCGGGGGGAGGCACAGATACGCAGTATTTT	CASIPGGGTDTQYF
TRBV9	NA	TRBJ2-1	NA	TGTGCCAGCAGCCCTAGGACTACCTCCTACAATGAGCAGTTCTTC	CASSPRTTSYNEQFF
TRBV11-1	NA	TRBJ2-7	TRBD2	TGTGCCAGCAGCCCGGGGGGGTCGATCGCCTACGAGCAGTACTTC	CASSPGGSIAYEQYF
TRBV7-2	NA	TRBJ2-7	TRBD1	TGTGCCAGCAGCGCCCAGACAGGGGCGCCCTACGAGCAGTACTTC	CASSAQTGAPYEQYF
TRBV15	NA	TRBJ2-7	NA	TGTGCCACCAGCAGAGACAATGGAGTGGGATACGAGCAGTACTTC	CATSRDNGVGYEQYF
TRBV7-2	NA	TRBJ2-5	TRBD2	TGTGCCAGCAGCTTAGTTACTAGCGGGACCCAGTACTTC	CASSLVTSGTQYF
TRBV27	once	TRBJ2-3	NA	TGTGCCAGCAGCCGAAGGGAGGTCACAGATACGCAGTATTTT	CASSRREVTDTQYF
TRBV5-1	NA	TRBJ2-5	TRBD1	TGCGCCAGCGGACCCGGACAGGCTCCACAAGAGACCCAGTACTTC	CASGPGQAPQETQYF
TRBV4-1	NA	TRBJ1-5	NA	TGCGCCAGCAGCCAAGTCGTTTATAGCAATCAGCCCCAGCATTTT	CASSQVVYSNQPQHF
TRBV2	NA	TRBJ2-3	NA	TGTGCCAGCAATCTAGTTCGCACAGATACGCAGTATTTT	CASNLVRTDTQYF
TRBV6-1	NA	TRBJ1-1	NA	TGTGCCAGCACCCCAGGATACACTGAAGCTTTCTTT	CASTPGYTEAFF
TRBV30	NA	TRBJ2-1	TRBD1	TGTGCCTGGAGTGCCGGGTCTTCGGGCAGGGGGATTTACAATGAGCAGTTCTTC	CAWSAGSSGRGIYNEQFF
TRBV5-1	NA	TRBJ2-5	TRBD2	TGCGCCAGCAGCCCAGCGGGGGGCGGGCAGACCCAGTACTTC	CASSPAGGGQTQYF
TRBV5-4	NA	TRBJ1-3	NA	TGTGCCAGCAGCCCCAGCAAGGACCGCTCTGGAAACACCATATATTTT	CASSPSKDRSGNTIYF
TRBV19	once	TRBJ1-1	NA	TGTGCCAGTAGTTCAGAGAGGGCCGGGAAAGCTTTCTTT	CASSSERAGKAFF
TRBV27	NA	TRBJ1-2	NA	TGTGCCAGCAGTTTAAAAGGGGCCCTCCTACTCTCAGAAAATGGAGGCTACACCTTC	CASSLKGALLLSENGGYTF
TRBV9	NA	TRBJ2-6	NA	TGTGCCAGCAGCGTAACATCTGGGGCCAACGTCCTGACTTTC	CASSVTSGANVLTF
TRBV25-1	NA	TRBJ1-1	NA	TGTGCCAGCAGTGAATACTTTGGTGCGGCGAACACTGAAGCTTTCTTT	CASSEYFGAANTEAFF
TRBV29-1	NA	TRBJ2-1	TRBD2	TGCAGCGTTAGACTAGCGGGAGCCTACAATGAGCAGTTCTTC	CSVRLAGAYNEQFF
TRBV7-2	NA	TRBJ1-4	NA	TGTGCCAGCAGCTTAGAGGTCCATAAAGAAAAACTGTTTTTT	CASSLEVHKEKLFF
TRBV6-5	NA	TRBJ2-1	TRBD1	TGTGCCAGCAGTTACGAGGACAGGGCCGATGAGCAGTTCTTC	CASSYEDRADEQFF
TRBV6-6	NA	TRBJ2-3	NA	TGTGCCAGCAGCCCGGAATGGACGCAGTATTTT	CASSPEWTQYF
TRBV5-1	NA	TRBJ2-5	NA	TGCGCCAGCAGCTTATTAGAGACCCAGTACTTC	CASSLLETQYF
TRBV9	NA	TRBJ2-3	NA	TGTGCCAGCAGCGTCGGGATCATCCCAGATACGCAGTATTTT	CASSVGIIPDTQYF
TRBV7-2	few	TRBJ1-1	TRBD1	TGTGCCAGCAGCCACGGGACAGGGGCTGAAGCTTTCTTT	CASSHGTGAEAFF
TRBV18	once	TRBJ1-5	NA	TGTGCCAGCTCACCCCCAGGGCCCTATCAGCCCCAGCATTTT	CASSPPGPYQPQHF
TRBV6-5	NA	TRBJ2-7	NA	TGTGCCAGCAGCGAACGGCAGGAAACCTACGAGCAGTACTTC	CASSERQETYEQYF
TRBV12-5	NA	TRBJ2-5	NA	TGTGCTAGTTCTACAGGGTACCAAGAGACCCAGTACTTC	CASSTGYQETQYF
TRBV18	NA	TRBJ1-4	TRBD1	TGTGCCAGCTCACCTGGACAGGGGGCGCCAGCTAATGAAAAACTGTTTTTT	CASSPGQGAPANEKLFF